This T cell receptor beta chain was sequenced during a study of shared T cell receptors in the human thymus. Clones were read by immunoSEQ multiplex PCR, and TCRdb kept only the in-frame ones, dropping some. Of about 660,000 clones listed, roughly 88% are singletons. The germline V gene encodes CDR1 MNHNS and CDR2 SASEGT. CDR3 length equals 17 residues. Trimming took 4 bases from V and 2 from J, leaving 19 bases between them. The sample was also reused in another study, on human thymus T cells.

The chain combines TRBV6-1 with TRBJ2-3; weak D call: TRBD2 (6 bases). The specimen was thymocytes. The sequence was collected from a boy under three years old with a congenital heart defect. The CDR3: CASSGTGGGLYTDTQYF. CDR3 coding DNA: TGTGCCAGCAGTGGGACCGGGGGAGGTCTTTACACAGATACGCAGTATTTT.